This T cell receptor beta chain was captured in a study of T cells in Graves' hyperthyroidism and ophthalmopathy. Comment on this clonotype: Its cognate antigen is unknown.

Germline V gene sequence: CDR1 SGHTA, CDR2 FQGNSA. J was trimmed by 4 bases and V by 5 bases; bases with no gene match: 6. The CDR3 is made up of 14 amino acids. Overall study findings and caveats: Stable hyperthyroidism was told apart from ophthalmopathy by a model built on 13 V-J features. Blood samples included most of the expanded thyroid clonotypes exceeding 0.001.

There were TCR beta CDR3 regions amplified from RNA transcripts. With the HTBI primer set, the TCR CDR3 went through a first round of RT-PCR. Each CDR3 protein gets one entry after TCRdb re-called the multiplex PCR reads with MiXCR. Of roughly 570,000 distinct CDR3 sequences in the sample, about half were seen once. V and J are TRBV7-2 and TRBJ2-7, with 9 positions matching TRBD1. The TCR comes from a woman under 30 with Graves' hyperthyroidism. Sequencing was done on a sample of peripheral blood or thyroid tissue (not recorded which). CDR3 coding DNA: TGTGCCAGCAGCCGTGGGACAGGGTGGTACGAGCAGTACTTC. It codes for CASSRGTGWYEQYF.